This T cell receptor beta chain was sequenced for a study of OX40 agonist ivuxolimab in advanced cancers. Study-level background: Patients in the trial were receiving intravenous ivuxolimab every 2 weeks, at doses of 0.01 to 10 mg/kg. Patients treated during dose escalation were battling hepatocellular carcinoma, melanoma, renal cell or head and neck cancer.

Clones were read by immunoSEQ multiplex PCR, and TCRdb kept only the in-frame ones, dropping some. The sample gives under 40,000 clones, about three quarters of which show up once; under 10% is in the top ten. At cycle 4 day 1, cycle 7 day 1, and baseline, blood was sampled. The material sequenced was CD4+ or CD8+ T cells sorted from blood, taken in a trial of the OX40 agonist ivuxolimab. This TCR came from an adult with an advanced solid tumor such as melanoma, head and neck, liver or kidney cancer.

The CDR3, as DNA: TGTGCCAGCTCAGGCTGGATGGTGGGGCAAAACATTCAGTACTTC. It encodes CASSGWMVGQNIQYF. V gene TRBV18 combines with J gene TRBJ2-4; possibly TRBD1 for D (5 bases). CDR3 length: 15 amino acids. Trimming stripped 5 bases from V and 5 bases from J, with 16 bases between. Germline loops: CDR1 KGHSH, CDR2 LQKENI.